This is a list of T cell receptor beta chains from one sample in a study of regulatory T cells in long-lasting Graves disease. MiXCR, applied by TCRdb to the multiplex PCR reads, yields one record per CDR3 protein. The sample lists 600,000 to 650,000 distinct CDR3 sequences; under 20% were seen once. This same sample was also taken into another study, of T cells in Graves' hyperthyroidism and ophthalmopathy.

The material sequenced was peripheral blood mononuclear cells (PBMCs), taken at new diagnosis, from a patient treated with antithyroid drugs. The receptors here all came from a young woman with Graves disease. The CDR3 runs from the conserved cysteine through the conserved F or W. Fields, in order: J gene, clone size, V gene, D gene, CDR3 protein, CDR3 DNA. A D gene is named only where the DNA matches it firmly. Rows give clone size only sometimes, using once, few, many, or a class for an expanded clone.

TRBJ1-6	NA	TRBV4-1	TRBD1	CASSHRGQGYNSPLHF	TGCGCCAGCAGCCATCGGGGACAGGGCTATAATTCACCCCTCCACTTT
TRBJ2-1	many	TRBV28	NA	CASSIFQDIEQFF	TGTGCCAGCAGTATCTTCCAGGACATTGAGCAGTTCTTC
TRBJ1-4	few	TRBV7-9	TRBD1	CASSLRGLGEKLFF	TGTGCCAGCAGCCTCAGGGGGCTGGGTGAAAAACTGTTTTTT
TRBJ1-2	many	TRBV12-3/TRBV12-4	TRBD1	CASSFGGQAYGYTF	TGTGCCAGCAGTTTTGGGGGACAGGCGTATGGCTACACCTTC
TRBJ2-4	NA	TRBV5-1	NA	CASSSAVEGGKNIQYF	TGCGCCAGCAGCTCGGCCGTCGAGGGGGGCAAAAACATTCAGTACTTC
TRBJ2-1	NA	TRBV4-1	NA	CASRGRVLALGSNEQFF	TGCGCCAGCAGGGGCAGAGTACTAGCTTTAGGATCGAATGAGCAGTTCTTC
TRBJ2-3	NA	TRBV7-9	NA	CASSSLGLDSTDTQYF	TGTGCCAGCAGCTCCCTTGGGTTAGATAGCACAGATACGCAGTATTTT
TRBJ2-3	few	TRBV3-1	NA	CASSHWEPTDTQYF	TGTGCCAGCAGCCATTGGGAACCCACAGATACGCAGTATTTT
TRBJ2-7	NA	TRBV13	NA	CASSSRSRSYEQYF	TGTGCCAGCAGCAGCCGGTCCCGATCCTACGAGCAGTACTTC
TRBJ2-7	many	TRBV2	NA	CASSGLLGEQYF	TGTGCCAGCAGTGGGTTGCTGGGCGAGCAGTACTTC
TRBJ2-7	many	TRBV7-2	TRBD2	CASSLAVTSGPFAYEQYF	TGTGCCAGCAGCTTAGCGGTGACTAGCGGACCTTTCGCCTACGAGCAGTACTTC
TRBJ2-5	NA	TRBV3-1	NA	CASSQDGGETQYF	TGTGCCAGCAGCCAAGATGGGGGAGAGACCCAGTACTTC
TRBJ1-5	many	TRBV28	NA	CASSFTQGNQPQHF	TGTGCCAGCAGTTTTACTCAAGGCAATCAGCCCCAGCATTTT
TRBJ2-7	NA	TRBV5-1	TRBD1	CASSDRTGVLYEQYF	TGTGCCAGCAGCGACAGGACAGGAGTCCTATACGAGCAGTACTTC
TRBJ2-7	NA	TRBV20-1	TRBD2	CSASTLFVAGKYEQYF	TGCAGTGCTAGTACCTTGTTTGTAGCGGGAAAGTACGAGCAGTACTTC
TRBJ2-7	NA	TRBV20-1	TRBD1	CSARGTGGIYEQYF	TGCAGTGCTAGAGGGACAGGGGGTATATACGAGCAGTACTTC
TRBJ2-3	NA	TRBV6-4	TRBD1	CASSPGTGRGTDTQYF	TGTGCCAGCAGTCCCGGGACAGGGAGGGGCACAGATACGCAGTATTTT
TRBJ1-5	few	TRBV12-3/TRBV12-4	NA	CASSLRGAAQHF	TGTGCCAGCAGTTTAAGGGGGGCGGCCCAGCATTTT
TRBJ1-2	once	TRBV7-9	TRBD1	CASSPPVGQANYGYTF	TGTGCCAGCAGCCCACCTGTAGGACAGGCTAACTATGGCTACACCTTC
TRBJ2-1	NA	TRBV7-2	TRBD2	CASSRTLAGEFLGGEQFF	TGTGCCAGCAGCCGGACACTAGCGGGAGAATTCCTAGGGGGTGAGCAGTTCTTC
TRBJ2-4	NA	TRBV7-3	TRBD1	CASSLSGTGTNIQYF	TGTGCCAGCAGCCTATCCGGGACAGGGACTAACATTCAGTACTTC
TRBJ2-1	NA	TRBV18	TRBD1	CASSPGQGVEQFF	TGTGCCAGCTCTCCTGGACAGGGAGTTGAGCAGTTCTTC
TRBJ1-5	NA	TRBV5-6	NA	CASSFSDSAYSNQPQHF	TGTGCCAGCAGCTTTTCGGACAGTGCTTATAGCAATCAGCCCCAGCATTTT
TRBJ1-4	NA	TRBV5-6	NA	CASSELQTALNEKLFF	TGTGCCAGCAGCGAGTTACAGACAGCGCTTAATGAAAAACTGTTTTTT
TRBJ2-7	NA	TRBV19	NA	CASSLLWDSDYEQYF	TGTGCCAGTAGTCTTCTCTGGGACTCGGACTACGAGCAGTACTTC
TRBJ1-2	many	TRBV28	NA	CASSVTLYRAKYGYTF	TGTGCCAGCAGCGTCACGCTGTACAGAGCTAAGTACGGCTACACCTTC
TRBJ2-1	few	TRBV2	NA	CASKSSYNEQFF	TGTGCCAGCAAGTCTTCCTACAATGAGCAGTTCTTC
TRBJ2-2	few	TRBV20-1	TRBD2	CSARGTSGSSDTGELFF	TGCAGTGCTAGAGGGACTAGCGGGAGTTCCGACACCGGGGAGCTGTTTTTT